This T cell receptor beta chain was recorded in a study of blood T cell repertoires in COVID-19. Repertoires were generated with immunoSEQ multiplex PCR, while TCRdb's copy carries only in-frame clones and drops some. The sample consists of some 37,000 clones, approximately 84% of them appearing once. Germline CDR1 is SGHDN and CDR2 is FVKESK. V lost 0 bases, J lost 4 bases, and 5 bases stayed unmatched. The CDR3 covers 16 residues. The clonotype originates from an elderly man with active or convalescent COVID-19. The chain joins TRBV14 to TRBJ1-4; 7 bases align to TRBD1. Sequencing used peripheral blood. The CDR3 DNA reads TGTGCCAGCAGCCAAGAAAACAGGGGTGGTAATGAAAAACTGTTTTTT. Translation gives CASSQENRGGNEKLFF.